The T cell receptor (beta chain) under discussion was sequenced for a study of vaccination and CD4 T cells after COVID-19. Study details: Stimulation used overlapping spike peptides from SARS-CoV-2, HCoV-NL63, HCoV-OC43 and HCoV-229E.

Cultured CD4+ T cell DNA was sequenced using the Oncomine TCR Beta short-read assay. From the PCR reads, TCRdb called clonotypes with MiXCR, one entry per CDR3 protein. The table lists 15,000 to 20,000 distinct CDR3 sequences, roughly two fifths of them singletons. Treatment in this sample: roughly 10-day PBMC culture with coronavirus spike peptide pools or control peptides (ViraFEST assay). This clonotype is a singleton in its sample. Its cognate antigen is unknown. Compared with germline, one end of the junction differs, possibly owing to a read error. The CDR3 sequence is 15 residues long. The germline V gene has CDR1 KGHSH and CDR2 LQKENI.

V gene TRBV18 combines with J gene TRBJ2-5; unclear D gene. The origin of this receptor is a human donor who had recovered from COVID-19. What was sequenced was CD4+ T cells from blood, cultured in vitro. CDR3 nucleotide sequence: TGTGCCAGCTCCCCACCATCCTCCCTCCAGGAGACCCAGTACTTC. Protein product: CASSPPSSLQETQYF.